These 7 T cell receptor beta chains came from one sample sequenced in a study of siplizumab effects on memory and regulatory T cells. TCRdb keeps only in-frame clones here, not all; method: immunoSEQ multiplex PCR. The top ten clones hold 2.6% of a sample with about 100,000 clones, approximately 91% of them seen once. The sequenced material came from CD4+ T cells sorted from blood. These receptor sequences come from a human donor in good health. Some clones in this sample may be carry-over from other donors' samples.

This clone was seen only once. This chain uses TRBV2 with TRBJ2-5, with D perhaps TRBD1 (6 bases). Germline CDR1 and CDR2: SNHLY and FYNNEI. Trimming took off 5 bases at V and 5 bases at J, with 18 bases between the two ends. The CDR3 length is 15 residues. The CDR3 sequence: CASSTPAKRGETQYF. The CDR3 DNA is TGTGCCAGCAGTACCCCAGCGAAGAGGGGGGAGACCCAGTACTTC.

The V call is TRBV5-4, the J call TRBJ2-3; D gene unclear. The germline V and J ends were trimmed by 4 bases and 1 base, with 13 bases remaining between them. Germline loops: CDR1 SGHNT, CDR2 YYREEE (reference sequence). The CDR3 runs to 15 residues. This CDR3 reads CASSPPPGGTDTQYF. DNA for the CDR3: TGTGCCAGCAGCCCACCCCCTGGGGGCACAGATACGCAGTATTTT.

The rearrangement joins TRBV4-1 to TRBJ2-3, with 12 bases identical to TRBD2. The CDR3 runs to 19 residues. Germline loops: CDR1 MGHRA, CDR2 YSYEKL. The V gene end was trimmed by 4 bases and the J gene end by 4 bases; junction bases not matched to a gene: 15. CDR3 DNA: TGCGCCAGCAGCCCCGGACCTCTAGCGGGAGGGCCCGGGGCAGATACGCAGTATTTT. Amino acids: CASSPGPLAGGPGADTQYF.

The chain is built from TRBV7-9 and TRBJ2-7; D might be TRBD1 (5 bases). V was clipped by 2 bases and J by 2 bases, with 7 bases between them. Looked up from germline, CDR1 is SEHNR and CDR2 is FQNEAQ (reference sequence). This CDR3 contains 13 residues. The CDR3, as DNA: TGTGCCAGCAGCTTACAGGGTCCCTACGAGCAGTACTTC. Translated, it gives CASSLQGPYEQYF.

This chain links TRBV19 with TRBJ1-4; D uncertain. The germline V and J ends were trimmed by 5 bases and 5 bases, with 18 bases remaining between them. This CDR3 has 16 amino acids. Germline CDR1 and CDR2: LNHDA and SQIVND (reference sequence). The CDR3 region has the DNA TGTGCCAGTAGTCTACTCCCCGGGTCCAGAAATGAAAAACTGTTTTTT. This encodes CASSLLPGSRNEKLFF.

The V call is TRBV27, the J call TRBJ2-1, with 11 bases matching TRBD2. The CDR3 is 15 amino acids. Germline V gene data show CDR1 as MNHEY and CDR2 as SMNVEV (reference sequence). With V trimmed by 3 bases and J by 7 bases, 5 bases remained unmatched. In DNA form, the CDR3 reads TGTGCCAGCAGTTTCACCGGGACTAGCGGTAATGAGCAGTTCTTC. This sequence encodes CASSFTGTSGNEQFF.

This clone was recorded once. The chain uses TRBV11-2 and TRBJ2-7; the match to TRBD2 covers 9 bases. Per germline, CDR1 SGHAT and CDR2 FQNNGV. The junction had 8 bases not matched to a gene; V was cut back by 5 bases and J by 3 bases. This CDR3 is built from 15 residues. The CDR3 DNA reads TGTGCCAGCAGCATCACTAGCGGGCGTTTCTACGAGCAGTACTTC. This gives the protein CASSITSGRFYEQYF.